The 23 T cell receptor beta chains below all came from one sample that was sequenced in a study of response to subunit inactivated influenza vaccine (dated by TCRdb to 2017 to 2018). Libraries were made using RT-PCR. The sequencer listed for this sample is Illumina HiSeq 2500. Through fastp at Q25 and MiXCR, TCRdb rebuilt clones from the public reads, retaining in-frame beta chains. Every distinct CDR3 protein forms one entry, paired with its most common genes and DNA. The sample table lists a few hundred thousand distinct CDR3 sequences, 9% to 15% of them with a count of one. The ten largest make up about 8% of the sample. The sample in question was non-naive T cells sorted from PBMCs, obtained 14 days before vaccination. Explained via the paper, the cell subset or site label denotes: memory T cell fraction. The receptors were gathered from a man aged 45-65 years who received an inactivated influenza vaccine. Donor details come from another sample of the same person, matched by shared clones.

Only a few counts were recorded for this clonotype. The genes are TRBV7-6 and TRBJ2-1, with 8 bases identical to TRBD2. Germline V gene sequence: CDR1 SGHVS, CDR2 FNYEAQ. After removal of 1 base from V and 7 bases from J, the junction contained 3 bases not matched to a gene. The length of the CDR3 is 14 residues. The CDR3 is CASSLGAGGNEQFF. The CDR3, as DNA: TGTGCCAGCAGCTTAGGGGCGGGGGGTAATGAGCAGTTCTTC.

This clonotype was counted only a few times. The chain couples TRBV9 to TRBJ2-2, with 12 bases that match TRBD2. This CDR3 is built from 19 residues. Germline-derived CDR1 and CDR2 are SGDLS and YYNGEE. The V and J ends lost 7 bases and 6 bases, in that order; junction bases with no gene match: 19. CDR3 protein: CASSRAGLAGITAAGELFF. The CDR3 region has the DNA TGTGCCAGCTCCAGGGCCGGACTAGCGGGGATAACAGCGGCCGGGGAGCTGTTTTTT.

CDR3 nucleotides: TGTGCCAGCTCACCGGGGCAGGGGGCCCAAAACATTCAGTACTTC. Translating it yields CASSPGQGAQNIQYF. The chain links TRBV18 to TRBJ2-4, with 8 nucleotides matching TRBD1. The CDR3 spans 15 residues. The germline gives CDR1 KGHSH, CDR2 LQKENI. The ends lost 3 bases at V and 5 bases at J; junction bases unmatched: 6.

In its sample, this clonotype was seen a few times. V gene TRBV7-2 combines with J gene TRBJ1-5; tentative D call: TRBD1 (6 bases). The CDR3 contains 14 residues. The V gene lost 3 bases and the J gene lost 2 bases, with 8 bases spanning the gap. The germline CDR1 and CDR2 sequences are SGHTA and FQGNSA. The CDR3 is CASSFNRGNQPQHF. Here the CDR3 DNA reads TGTGCCAGCAGCTTCAACAGGGGCAATCAGCCCCAGCATTTT.

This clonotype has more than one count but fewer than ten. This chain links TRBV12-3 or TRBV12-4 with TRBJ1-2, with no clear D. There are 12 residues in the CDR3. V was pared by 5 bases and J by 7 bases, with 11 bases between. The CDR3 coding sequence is TGTGCCAGCAGTCCATTAACAACTGGCTACACCTTC. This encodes CASSPLTTGYTF.

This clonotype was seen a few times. The CDR3 is CASSAVSGTDTQYF. DNA for the CDR3: TGCGCCAGCAGTGCCGTCAGCGGCACAGATACGCAGTATTTT. The J gene is TRBJ2-3, the V gene TRBV5-1; D gene unclear. V lost 5 bases and J 1 base, leaving 11 bases between the germline ends. Germline V gene lookup returns CDR1 SGHRS and CDR2 YFSETQ. CDR3 length: 14 amino acids.

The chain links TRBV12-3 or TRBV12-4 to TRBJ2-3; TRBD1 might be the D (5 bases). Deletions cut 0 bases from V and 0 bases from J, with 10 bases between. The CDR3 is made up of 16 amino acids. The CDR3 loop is CASSLARQISTDTQYF. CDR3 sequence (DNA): TGTGCCAGCAGTTTAGCAAGACAGATTAGCACAGATACGCAGTATTTT.

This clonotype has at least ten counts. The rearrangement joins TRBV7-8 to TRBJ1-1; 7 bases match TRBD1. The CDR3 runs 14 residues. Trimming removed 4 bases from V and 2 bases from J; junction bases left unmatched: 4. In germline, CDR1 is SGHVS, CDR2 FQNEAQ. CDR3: CASSYRDSNTEAFF. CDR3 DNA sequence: TGTGCCAGCAGCTACCGGGACAGCAACACTGAAGCTTTCTTT.

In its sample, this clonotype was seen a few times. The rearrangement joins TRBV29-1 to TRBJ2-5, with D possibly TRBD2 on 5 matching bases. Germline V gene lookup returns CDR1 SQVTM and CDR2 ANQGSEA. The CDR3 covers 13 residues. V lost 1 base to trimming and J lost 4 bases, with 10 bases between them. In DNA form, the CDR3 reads TGCAGCGTTGAAGTATGGGCGGGAGAGACCCAGTACTTC. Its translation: CSVEVWAGETQYF.

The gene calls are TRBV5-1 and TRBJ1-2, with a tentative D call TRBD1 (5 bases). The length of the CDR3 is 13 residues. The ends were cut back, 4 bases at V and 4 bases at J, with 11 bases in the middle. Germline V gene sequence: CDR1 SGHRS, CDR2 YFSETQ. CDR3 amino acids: CASSQIDSYGYTF. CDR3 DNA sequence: TGCGCCAGCAGCCAAATCGACAGCTATGGCTACACCTTC.

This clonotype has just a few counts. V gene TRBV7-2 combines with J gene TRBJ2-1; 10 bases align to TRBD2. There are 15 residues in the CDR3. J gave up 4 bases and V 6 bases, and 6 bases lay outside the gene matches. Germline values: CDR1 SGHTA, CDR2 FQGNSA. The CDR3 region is CASRSTSGAYNEQFF. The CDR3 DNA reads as TGTGCCAGCAGATCTACTAGCGGGGCATACAATGAGCAGTTCTTC.

The CDR3 protein is CSVKGTSGRSTLINEQFF. The CDR3 nucleotides read TGCAGCGTTAAGGGGACTAGCGGGAGGTCGACTCTGATAAATGAGCAGTTCTTC. The chain has TRBV29-1 and TRBJ2-1, with 15 bases lining up with TRBD2. Germline loops: CDR1 SQVTM, CDR2 ANQGSEA. The CDR3 contains 18 residues. J gave up 7 bases and V 5 bases, and 15 bases lay outside the gene matches.

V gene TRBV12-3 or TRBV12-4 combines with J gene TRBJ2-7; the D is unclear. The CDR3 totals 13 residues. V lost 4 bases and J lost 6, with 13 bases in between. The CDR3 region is CASSSLDPSEQYF. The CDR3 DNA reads TGTGCCAGCAGTTCCTTAGACCCGTCCGAGCAGTACTTC.

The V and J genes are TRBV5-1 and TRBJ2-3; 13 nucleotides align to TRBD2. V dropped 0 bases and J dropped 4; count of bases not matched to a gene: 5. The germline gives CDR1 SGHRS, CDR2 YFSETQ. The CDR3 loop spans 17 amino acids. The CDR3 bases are TGCGCCAGCAGCTTGGACCCTACTAGCGGGAGGGCAGATACGCAGTATTTT. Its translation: CASSLDPTSGRADTQYF.

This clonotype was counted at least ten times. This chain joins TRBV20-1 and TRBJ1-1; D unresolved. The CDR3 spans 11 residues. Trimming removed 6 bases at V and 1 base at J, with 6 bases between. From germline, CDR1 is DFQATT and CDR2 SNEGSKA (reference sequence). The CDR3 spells CSAFGNTEAFF. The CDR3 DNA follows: TGCAGTGCCTTCGGGAACACTGAAGCTTTCTTT.

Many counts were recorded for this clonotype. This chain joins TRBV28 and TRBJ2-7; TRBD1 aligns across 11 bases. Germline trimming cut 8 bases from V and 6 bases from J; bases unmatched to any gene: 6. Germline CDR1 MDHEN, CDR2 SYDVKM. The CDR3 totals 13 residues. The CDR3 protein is CASDRDRGSEQYF. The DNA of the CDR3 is TGTGCCAGCGACCGGGACAGGGGGAGCGAGCAGTACTTC.

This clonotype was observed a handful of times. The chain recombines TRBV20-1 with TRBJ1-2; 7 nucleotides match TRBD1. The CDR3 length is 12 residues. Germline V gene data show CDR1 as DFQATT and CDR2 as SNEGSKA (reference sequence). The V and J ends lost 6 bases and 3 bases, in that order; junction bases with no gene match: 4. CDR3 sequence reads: CSAQGGHYGYTF. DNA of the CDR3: TGCAGTGCGCAAGGGGGCCACTATGGCTACACCTTC.

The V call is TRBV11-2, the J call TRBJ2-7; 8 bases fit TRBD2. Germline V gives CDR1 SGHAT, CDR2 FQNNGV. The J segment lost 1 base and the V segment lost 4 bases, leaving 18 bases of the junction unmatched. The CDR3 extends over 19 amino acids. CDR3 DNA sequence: TGTGCCAGCAGCTCAGGGGCAGGGCTACGGGGCGGGGGGTCCTACGAGCAGTACTTC. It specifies CASSSGAGLRGGGSYEQYF.

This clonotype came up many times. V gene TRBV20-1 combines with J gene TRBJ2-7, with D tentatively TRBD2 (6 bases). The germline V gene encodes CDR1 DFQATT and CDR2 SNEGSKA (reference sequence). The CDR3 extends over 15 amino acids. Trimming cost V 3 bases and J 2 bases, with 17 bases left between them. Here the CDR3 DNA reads TGCAGTGCTAGCCCGCCTCGGGACTCAGCCTACGAGCAGTACTTC. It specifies CSASPPRDSAYEQYF.

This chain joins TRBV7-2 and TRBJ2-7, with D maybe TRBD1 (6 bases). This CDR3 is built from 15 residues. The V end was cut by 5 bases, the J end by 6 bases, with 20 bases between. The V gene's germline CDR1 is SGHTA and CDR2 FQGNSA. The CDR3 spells CASSEDSQGFPEQYF. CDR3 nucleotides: TGTGCCAGCAGCGAGGACAGTCAAGGCTTCCCCGAGCAGTACTTC.

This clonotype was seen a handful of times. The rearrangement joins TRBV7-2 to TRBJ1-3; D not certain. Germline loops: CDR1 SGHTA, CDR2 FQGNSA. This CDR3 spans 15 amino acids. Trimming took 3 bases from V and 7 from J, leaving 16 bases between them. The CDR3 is CASSLATGLGNTIYF. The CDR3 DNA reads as TGTGCCAGCAGCTTGGCAACCGGACTAGGGAACACCATATATTTT.

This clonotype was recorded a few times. For the CDR3, the DNA is TGTGCCAGCAGCCTATCTTCTAGCGGGACTCCCTACGAGCAGTACTTC. Translated: CASSLSSSGTPYEQYF. The chain joins TRBV6-1 to TRBJ2-7; 9 bases map to TRBD2. CDR3 length: 16 amino acids. Germline V gene sequence: CDR1 MNHNS, CDR2 SASEGT. The V segment lost 6 bases and the J segment 2 bases; nucleotides outside the gene matches: 11.

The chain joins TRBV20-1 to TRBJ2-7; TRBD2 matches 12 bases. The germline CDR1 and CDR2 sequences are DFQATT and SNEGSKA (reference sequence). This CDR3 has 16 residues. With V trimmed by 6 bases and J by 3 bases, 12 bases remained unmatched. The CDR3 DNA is TGCAGTGCGGCGACTAGCGGGGGCCTCAACCTCTACGAGCAGTACTTC. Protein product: CSAATSGGLNLYEQYF.